This TCR beta chain came from a study of cytomegalovirus exposure and HLA in healthy donors. Study information: A subsequent analysis reported that the 95 to 150 validation repertoires were produced on the same platform that had also been used for the approximately 710 first-cohort repertoires.

The data were produced by immunoSEQ multiplex PCR, yet TCRdb's version contains in-frame clones alone and is incomplete. This table holds some 150,000 clones, around 89% found once. Details on this clone: What it recognizes is unknown.

Study conclusions and caveats: Reportedly, cytomegalovirus status was diagnosed with high sensitivity and specificity. Most TCR sequences were uncommon, yet certain public TCRs appeared in many donors.

The germline gives CDR1 SQVTM, CDR2 ANQGSEA. The V gene lost 7 bases and the J gene lost 6 bases, with 15 bases spanning the gap. The CDR3 has 12 amino acids. The V and J genes are TRBV29-1 and TRBJ1-2, with no clear D. This receptor was taken from a man aged 18 to 35 in good health and CMV-seronegative. The sequencing input was PBMCs. CDR3: CSAATGFDGYTF. In DNA, the CDR3 is TGCAGCGCTGCAACGGGTTTTGATGGCTACACCTTC.